The 20 T cell receptor beta chains presented below share a single source sample, sequenced in a study of cytomegalovirus exposure and HLA in healthy donors. The study ran its PCR with 60 Vbeta and 13 Jbeta primers. This table comes from immunoSEQ multiplex PCR, and its TCRdb copy is limited to in-frame clones, with some not included. The sample includes 100,000 or so clones, roughly 80% seen only once; the top ten take roughly 3%. Sequencing used PBMCs. These TCRs come from a female donor in good health and CMV-seronegative.

The chain links TRBV12-5 to TRBJ2-7; D is possibly TRBD1 (5 bases). V was clipped by 6 bases and J by 3 bases, with 12 bases between them. The CDR3 covers 13 residues. Germline V gene sequence: CDR1 LGHNT, CDR2 FRNRAP. Here the CDR3 reads CASGLQGGYEQYF. The DNA for the CDR3 is TGTGCTAGTGGCCTGCAGGGTGGCTACGAGCAGTACTTC. Using reference TRBV12-5 and TRBJ2-7 for the parts outside the CDR3, the full variable domain is DARVTQTPRHKVTEMGQEVTMRCQPILGHNTVFWYRQTMMQGLELLAYFRNRAPLDDSGMPKDRFSAEMPDATLATLKIQPSEPRDSAVYFCASGLQGGYEQYFGPGTRLTVT.

V gene TRBV18 combines with J gene TRBJ1-2; D ambiguous. Trimming cost V 2 bases and J 5 bases, with 18 bases left between them. This CDR3 spans 16 amino acids. Looked up from germline, CDR1 is KGHSH and CDR2 is LQKENI. The CDR3 coding sequence is TGTGCCAGCTCACCAAGTACCCTAGCCCGAGAGTATGGCTACACCTTC. Translation: CASSPSTLAREYGYTF.

This clone was detected only once. V is TRBV7-8 and J is TRBJ2-7, with D unclear. The V gene's germline CDR1 is SGHVS and CDR2 FQNEAQ. This CDR3 has 12 amino acids. V gave up 6 bases and J gave up 3 bases, with 9 bases separating them. The CDR3 nucleotides are TGTGCCAGCAGTACGACGGGCTACGAGCAGTACTTC. This gives the protein CASSTTGYEQYF.

The chain carries TRBV6-1 and TRBJ1-4; D is uncertain. The germline V and J ends were trimmed by 7 bases and 7 bases, with 16 bases remaining between them. Germline CDR1 MNHNS, CDR2 SASEGT. The CDR3 spans 14 residues. CDR3 amino acids: CASMDGVVVEKLFF. The CDR3 DNA reads as TGTGCCAGCATGGACGGGGTCGTCGTTGAAAAACTGTTTTTT.

The CDR3 sequence is CSVRSSGVNTEAFF. CDR3 nucleotide sequence: TGCAGCGTCCGATCGTCGGGGGTGAACACTGAAGCTTTCTTT. This chain connects TRBV29-1 to TRBJ1-1; maybe TRBD1 (5 bases). Between the trimmed V and J ends, which lost 6 bases and 0 bases, there was a span of 14 bases. The CDR3 covers 14 residues. CDR1 is SQVTM and CDR2 is ANQGSEA in the germline V gene.

The chain couples TRBV5-1 to TRBJ2-7; TRBD1 might be the D (7 bases). CDR1 is SGHRS, CDR2 YFSETQ, per germline. Trimming pared 3 bases from V and 6 bases from J, leaving 16 bases between. The CDR3 extends over 14 amino acids. The CDR3 is CASSSQGGSGEQYF. CDR3 coding DNA: TGCGCCAGCAGCTCGCAGGGGGGTAGTGGCGAGCAGTACTTC.

The chain combines TRBV19 with TRBJ2-4; D is unclear. With 4 bases removed from V and 5 bases from J, the gap between germline ends came to 6 bases. The CDR3 consists of 12 residues. Looked up from germline, CDR1 is LNHDA and CDR2 is SQIVND (reference sequence). The CDR3, as DNA: TGTGCCAGTAGTAGCTTAGAAAACATTCAGTACTTC. It is translated as CASSSLENIQYF.

This clone was found a few times. The rearrangement uses TRBV2 and TRBJ2-2; maybe TRBD2 (5 bases). Trimming pared 6 bases from V and 2 bases from J, leaving 16 bases between. The CDR3 is 16 amino acids. Germline values: CDR1 SNHLY, CDR2 FYNNEI. CDR3 loop: CASRDQKGVNTGELFF. CDR3 sequence (DNA): TGTGCCAGCAGGGATCAAAAGGGAGTAAACACCGGGGAGCTGTTTTTT.

The gene calls are TRBV18 and TRBJ2-1, with 11 bases lining up with TRBD2. Germline V gene lookup returns CDR1 KGHSH and CDR2 LQKENI. V trimming: 4 bases; J trimming: 1 base; junction bases outside the gene matches: 6. This CDR3 is 17 amino acids long. This CDR3 is CASSLSTSGVSYNEQFF. The CDR3 nucleotides are TGTGCCAGCTCACTATCGACTAGCGGGGTGTCCTACAATGAGCAGTTCTTC.

This clone turned up a few times. V gene TRBV5-1 combines with J gene TRBJ2-5; D is ambiguous. Gene TRBJ2-7 matches the end of the DNA better, so the J call may be wrong. Per the germline V gene, CDR1 is SGHRS and CDR2 is YFSETQ. The CDR3 is 12 residues long. This CDR3 is CASSLPSYEQYF. DNA of the CDR3: TGCGCCAGCAGCTTGCCTAGCTACGAGCAGTACTTC.

This clone was observed a few times. This rearrangement joins TRBV5-4 to TRBJ1-1, with TRBD1 matching over 9 bases. Per germline, CDR1 SGHNT and CDR2 YYREEE (reference sequence). J lost 7 bases, V lost 2 bases, and 6 bases had no gene match. The CDR3 is made up of 14 amino acids. This CDR3 is CASSLTDRGNEAFF. Here the CDR3 DNA reads TGTGCCAGCAGCTTAACGGACAGGGGTAATGAAGCTTTCTTT.

This clone showed up just a few times. The chain joins TRBV10-1 to TRBJ1-5; D is possibly TRBD1 (5 bases). The CDR3 runs 14 residues. In germline, CDR1 is WNHNN, CDR2 SYGVQD (reference sequence). Trimming left V 4 bases short and J 4 bases short, with 11 bases between. CDR3 sequence (DNA): TGCGCCAGCAGTGGTGGGGCCCGAAATCAGCCCCAGCATTTT. Protein product: CASSGGARNQPQHF.

The rearrangement joins TRBV28 to TRBJ2-5; 8 nucleotides align to TRBD1. The DNA end is a closer match to TRBJ2-7, so the J assignment may be wrong. The V gene's germline CDR1 is MDHEN and CDR2 SYDVKM. The CDR3 has 15 residues. The CDR3: CASSQTGGPSYEQYF. Written as DNA, the CDR3 is TGTGCCAGCAGCCAAACAGGGGGACCGTCCTACGAGCAGTACTTC.

The chain recombines TRBV7-6 with TRBJ2-5, with 12 positions matching TRBD2. Germline values: CDR1 SGHVS, CDR2 FNYEAQ. The CDR3 consists of 16 residues. V dropped 8 bases and J dropped 5; count of bases not matched to a gene: 12. CDR3 in amino acids: CASLPASGGARETQYF. The CDR3 DNA reads TGTGCCAGCCTACCGGCTAGCGGGGGGGCGAGGGAGACCCAGTACTTC.

The rearrangement uses TRBV30 and TRBJ1-2; 8 bases fit TRBD1. The junction had 5 bases not matched to a gene; V was cut back by 0 bases and J by 5 bases. The CDR3 runs to 14 residues. From germline, CDR1 is GTSNPN and CDR2 SVGIG (reference sequence). CDR3 protein: CAWSVLGTGYGYTF. DNA for the CDR3: TGTGCCTGGAGTGTACTTGGGACAGGTTATGGCTACACCTTC. Together with reference TRBV30 and TRBJ1-2, the CDR3 gives the full variable domain: SQTIHQWPATLVQPVGSPLSLECTVEGTSNPNLYWYRQAAGRGLQLLFYSVGIGQISSEVPQNLSASRPQDRQFILSSKKLLLSDSGFYLCAWSVLGTGYGYTFGSGTRLTVV.

This CDR3 is CASSLGASGGKYNEQFF. In DNA, the CDR3 is TGTGCCAGCAGCTTGGGGGCTAGCGGGGGGAAATACAATGAGCAGTTCTTC. V and J are TRBV5-4 and TRBJ2-1; TRBD2 matches 11 bases. CDR1 and CDR2 (germline): SGHNT, YYREEE (reference sequence). This CDR3 has 17 residues. Trimming removed 0 bases from V and 4 bases from J; junction bases left unmatched: 6.

The table lists this clone with a few counts. The rearrangement links TRBV4-1 to TRBJ1-1; D unresolved. This CDR3 is 13 amino acids long. Germline CDR1 and CDR2: MGHRA and YSYEKL. Between the trimmed V and J ends, which lost 1 base and 8 bases, there was a span of 11 bases. CDR3 protein: CASSQGQPREAFF. CDR3 sequence (DNA): TGCGCCAGCAGCCAAGGGCAGCCGCGGGAAGCTTTCTTT.

This chain uses TRBV7-9 with TRBJ2-7; 11 positions match TRBD1. The junction had 6 bases not matched to a gene; V was cut back by 4 bases and J by 4 bases. In germline, CDR1 is SEHNR, CDR2 FQNEAQ (reference sequence). The CDR3 sequence is 15 residues long. This CDR3 is CASSSPGQGGYEQYF. The CDR3 DNA is TGTGCCAGCAGCTCACCGGGACAGGGGGGATACGAGCAGTACTTC.

The chain recombines TRBV7-9 with TRBJ1-4; D possibly corresponds to TRBD1 (5 bases). The CDR3 length is 16 residues. V was trimmed by 3 bases and J by 1 base, leaving 12 bases between them. Germline values: CDR1 SEHNR, CDR2 FQNEAQ (reference sequence). CDR3 sequence reads: CASSFGRDRTNEKLFF. The CDR3 nucleotides read TGTGCCAGCAGCTTCGGGAGGGACCGAACTAATGAAAAACTGTTTTTT.

This chain uses TRBV6-6 with TRBJ1-3, with D perhaps matching TRBD1 (6 bases). Germline lookup yields CDR1 MNHNY and CDR2 SVGAGI (reference sequence). This CDR3 has 15 residues. The ends were cut back, 7 bases at V and 3 bases at J, with 16 bases in the middle. CDR3 amino acids: CASTLRGGLGNTIYF. The CDR3 nucleotides read TGTGCCAGCACCCTACGAGGGGGTCTTGGAAACACCATATATTTT.